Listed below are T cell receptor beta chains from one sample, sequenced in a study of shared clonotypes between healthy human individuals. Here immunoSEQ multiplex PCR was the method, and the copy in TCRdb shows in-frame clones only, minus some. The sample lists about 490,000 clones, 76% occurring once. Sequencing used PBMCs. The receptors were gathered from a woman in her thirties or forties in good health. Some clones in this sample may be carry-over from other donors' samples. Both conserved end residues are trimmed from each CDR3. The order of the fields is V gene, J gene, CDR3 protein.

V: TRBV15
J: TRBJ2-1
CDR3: ATSRDRGTYNEQF

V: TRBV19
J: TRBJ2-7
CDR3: ASSKLAAPYEQY

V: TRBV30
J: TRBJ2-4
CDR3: AWTFSSKNIQY

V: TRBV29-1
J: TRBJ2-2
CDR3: SVGQGFHGELF

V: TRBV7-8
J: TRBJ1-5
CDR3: ASSPHRGRNQPQH

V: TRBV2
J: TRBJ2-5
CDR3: ASRAGTSAQETQY

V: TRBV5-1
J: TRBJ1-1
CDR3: ASSLSSMNTEAF

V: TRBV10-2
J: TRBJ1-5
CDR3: ASSDGTGTGQPQH

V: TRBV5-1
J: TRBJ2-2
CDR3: ASSLDSNTGELF

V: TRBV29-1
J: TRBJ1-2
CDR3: SVLGNYGYT

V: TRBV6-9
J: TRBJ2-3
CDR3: ARIPGGAGRSTDTQY

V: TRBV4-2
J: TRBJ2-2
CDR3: ASSQEASKPGELF

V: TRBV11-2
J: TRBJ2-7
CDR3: ASSLAGLVSHEQY

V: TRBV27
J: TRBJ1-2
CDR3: ASSLRGPNYGYT

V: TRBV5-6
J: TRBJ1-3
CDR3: ASSLAGVDGNTIY

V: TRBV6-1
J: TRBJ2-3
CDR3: ASSGGTQEADTQY

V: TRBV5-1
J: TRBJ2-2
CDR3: ASSLSRDRGPTGELF

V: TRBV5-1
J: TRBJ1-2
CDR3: ASSLDSSGWDGYT

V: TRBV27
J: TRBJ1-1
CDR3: ASNHWGGNTEAF

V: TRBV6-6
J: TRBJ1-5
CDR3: ASSKQGAIQPQH

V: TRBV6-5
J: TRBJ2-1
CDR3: ASSSPRTSSYNEQF